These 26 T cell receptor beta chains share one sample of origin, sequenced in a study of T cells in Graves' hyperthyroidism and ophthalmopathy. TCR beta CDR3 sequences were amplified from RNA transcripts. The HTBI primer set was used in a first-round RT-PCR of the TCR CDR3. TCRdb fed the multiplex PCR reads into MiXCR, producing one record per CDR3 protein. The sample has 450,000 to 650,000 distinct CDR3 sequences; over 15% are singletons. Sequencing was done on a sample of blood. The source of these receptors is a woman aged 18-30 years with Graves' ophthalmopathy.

The CDR3 sequence is CASRLGGHTGELFF. The CDR3 nucleotides are TGTGCCAGCAGATTGGGGGGGCACACCGGGGAGCTGTTTTTT. This sequence joins TRBV28 and TRBJ2-2, with a possible D match to TRBD2 (7 bases). CDR1 MDHEN and CDR2 SYDVKM come from the germline V gene. Trimming shortened V by 6 bases and J by 3 bases, and 11 bases separated the two germline ends. CDR3 size: 14 residues.

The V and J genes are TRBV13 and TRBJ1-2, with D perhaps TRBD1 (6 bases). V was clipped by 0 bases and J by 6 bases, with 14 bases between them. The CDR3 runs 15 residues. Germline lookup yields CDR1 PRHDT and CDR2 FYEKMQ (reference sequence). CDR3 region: CASSLGLQGRNGYTF. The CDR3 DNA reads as TGTGCCAGCAGCTTAGGCCTTCAGGGGCGGAATGGCTACACCTTC. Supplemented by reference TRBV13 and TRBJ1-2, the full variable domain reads AAGVIQSPRHLIKEKRETATLKCYPIPRHDTVYWYQQGPGQDPQFLISFYEKMQSDKGSIPDRFSAQQFSDYHSELNMSSLELGDSALYFCASSLGLQGRNGYTFGSGTRLTVV.

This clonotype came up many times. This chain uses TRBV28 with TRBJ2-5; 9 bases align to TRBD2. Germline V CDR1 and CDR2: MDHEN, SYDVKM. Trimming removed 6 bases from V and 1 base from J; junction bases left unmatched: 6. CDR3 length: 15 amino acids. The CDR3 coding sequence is TGTGCCAGCAGATATAGCGGGGGCCTCCAAGAGACCCAGTACTTC. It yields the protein CASRYSGGLQETQYF. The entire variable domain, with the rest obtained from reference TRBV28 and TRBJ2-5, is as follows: DVKVTQSSRYLVKRTGEKVFLECVQDMDHENMFWYRQDPGLGLRLIYFSYDVKMKEKGDIPEGYSVSREKKERFSLILESASTNQTSMYLCASRYSGGLQETQYFGPGTRLLVL.

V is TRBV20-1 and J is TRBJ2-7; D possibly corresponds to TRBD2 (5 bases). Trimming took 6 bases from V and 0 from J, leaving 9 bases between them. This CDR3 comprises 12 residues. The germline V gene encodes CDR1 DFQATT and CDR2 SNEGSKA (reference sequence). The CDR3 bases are TGCAGTGCCCTTGAGGGCTCCTACGAGCAGTACTTC. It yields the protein CSALEGSYEQYF.

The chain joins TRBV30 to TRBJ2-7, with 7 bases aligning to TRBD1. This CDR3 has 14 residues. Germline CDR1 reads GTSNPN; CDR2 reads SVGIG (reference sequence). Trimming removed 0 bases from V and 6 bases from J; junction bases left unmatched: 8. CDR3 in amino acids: CAWSVLRGHSEQYF. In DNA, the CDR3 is TGTGCCTGGAGTGTATTGAGGGGGCACTCCGAGCAGTACTTC.

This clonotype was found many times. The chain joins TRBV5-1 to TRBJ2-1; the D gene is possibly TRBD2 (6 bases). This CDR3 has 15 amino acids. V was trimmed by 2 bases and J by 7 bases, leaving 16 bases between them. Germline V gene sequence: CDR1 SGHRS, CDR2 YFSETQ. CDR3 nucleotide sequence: TGCGCCAGCAGCTTTGGGGGAGGTAAGGCGAATGAGCAGTTCTTC. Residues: CASSFGGGKANEQFF.

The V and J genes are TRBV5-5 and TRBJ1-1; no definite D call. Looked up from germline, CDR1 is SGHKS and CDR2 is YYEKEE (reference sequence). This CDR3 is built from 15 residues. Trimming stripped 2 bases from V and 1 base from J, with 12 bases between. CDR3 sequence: CASSFGPRTNTEAFF. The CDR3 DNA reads TGTGCCAGCAGCTTTGGGCCGCGAACGAACACTGAAGCTTTCTTT.

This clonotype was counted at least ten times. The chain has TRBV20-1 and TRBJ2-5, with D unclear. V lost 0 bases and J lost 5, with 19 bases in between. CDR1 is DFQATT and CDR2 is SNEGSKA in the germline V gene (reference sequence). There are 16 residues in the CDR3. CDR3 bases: TGCAGTGCTAGAGATTTCCCCCCCGATAGTGCGGAGACCCAGTACTTC. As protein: CSARDFPPDSAETQYF.

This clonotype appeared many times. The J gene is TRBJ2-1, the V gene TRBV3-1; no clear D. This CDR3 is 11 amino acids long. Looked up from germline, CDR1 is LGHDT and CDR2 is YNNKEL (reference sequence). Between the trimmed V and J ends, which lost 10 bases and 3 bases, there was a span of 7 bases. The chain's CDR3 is CATMFYNEQFF. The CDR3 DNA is TGTGCCACAATGTTCTACAATGAGCAGTTCTTC.

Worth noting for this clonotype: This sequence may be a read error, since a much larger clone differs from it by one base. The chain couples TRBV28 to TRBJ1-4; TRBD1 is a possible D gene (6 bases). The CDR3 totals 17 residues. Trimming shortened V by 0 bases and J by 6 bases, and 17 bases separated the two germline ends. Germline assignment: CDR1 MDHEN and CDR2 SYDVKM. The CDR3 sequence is CASSLWRGGGRYEKLFF. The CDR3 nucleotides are TGTGCCAGCAGTTTATGGCGGGGCGGGGGGCGATATGAAAAACTGTTTTTT.

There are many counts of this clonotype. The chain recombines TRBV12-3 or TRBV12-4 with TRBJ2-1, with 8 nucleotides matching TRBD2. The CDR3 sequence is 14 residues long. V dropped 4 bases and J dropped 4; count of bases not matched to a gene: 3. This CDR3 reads CASSWTSRYNEQFF. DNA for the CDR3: TGTGCCAGCAGTTGGACTAGCCGATACAATGAGCAGTTCTTC.

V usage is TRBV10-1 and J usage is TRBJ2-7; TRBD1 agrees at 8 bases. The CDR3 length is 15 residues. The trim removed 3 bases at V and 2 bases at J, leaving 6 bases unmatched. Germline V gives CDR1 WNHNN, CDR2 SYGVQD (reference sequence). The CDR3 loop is CASSDQTGDPYEQYF. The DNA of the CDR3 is TGCGCCAGCAGTGACCAGACAGGGGACCCCTACGAGCAGTACTTC.

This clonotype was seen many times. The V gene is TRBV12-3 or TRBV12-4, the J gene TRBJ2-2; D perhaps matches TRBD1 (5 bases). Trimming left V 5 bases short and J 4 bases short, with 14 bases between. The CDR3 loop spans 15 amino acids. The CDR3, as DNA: TGTGCCAGCAGTCTACCAGGGTATCCCACCGGGGAGCTGTTTTTT. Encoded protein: CASSLPGYPTGELFF.

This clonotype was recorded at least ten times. This CDR3 reads CASSQEGGTGWIETQYF. Here the CDR3 DNA reads TGTGCCAGCAGCCAAGAAGGAGGGACAGGGTGGATTGAGACCCAGTACTTC. V and J are TRBV11-2 and TRBJ2-5; 9 bases are a match to TRBD1. The CDR3 spans 17 residues. V lost 5 bases to trimming and J lost 5 bases; unmatched junction nucleotides: 15. Germline lookup yields CDR1 SGHAT and CDR2 FQNNGV.

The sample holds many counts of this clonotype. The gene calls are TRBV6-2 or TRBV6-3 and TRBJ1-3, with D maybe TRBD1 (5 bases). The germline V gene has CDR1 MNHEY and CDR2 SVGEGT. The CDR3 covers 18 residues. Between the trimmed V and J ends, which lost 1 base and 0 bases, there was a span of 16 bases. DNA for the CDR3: TGTGCCAGCAGTTACTTGGGGCAGCCAATTTTCTCTGGAAACACCATATATTTT. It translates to CASSYLGQPIFSGNTIYF.

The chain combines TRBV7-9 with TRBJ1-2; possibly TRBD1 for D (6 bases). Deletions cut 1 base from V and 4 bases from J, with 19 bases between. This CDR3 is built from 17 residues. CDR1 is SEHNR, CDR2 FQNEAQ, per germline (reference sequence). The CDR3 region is CASSLDGGRESPYGYTF. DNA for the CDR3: TGTGCCAGCAGCTTAGATGGGGGGCGGGAATCCCCCTATGGCTACACCTTC.

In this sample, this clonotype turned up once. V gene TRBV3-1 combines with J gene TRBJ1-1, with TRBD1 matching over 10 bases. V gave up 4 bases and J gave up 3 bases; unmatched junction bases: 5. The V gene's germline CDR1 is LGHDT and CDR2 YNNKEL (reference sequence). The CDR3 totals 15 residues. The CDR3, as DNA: TGTGCCAGCAGCCCGACAGGGGGCGGTTACACTGAAGCTTTCTTT. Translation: CASSPTGGGYTEAFF. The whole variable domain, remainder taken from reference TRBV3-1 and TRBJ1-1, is DTAVSQTPKYLVTQMGNDKSIKCEQNLGHDTMYWYKQDSKKFLKIMFSYNNKELIINETVPNRFSPKSPDKAHLNLHINSLELGDSAVYFCASSPTGGGYTEAFFGQGTRLTVV.

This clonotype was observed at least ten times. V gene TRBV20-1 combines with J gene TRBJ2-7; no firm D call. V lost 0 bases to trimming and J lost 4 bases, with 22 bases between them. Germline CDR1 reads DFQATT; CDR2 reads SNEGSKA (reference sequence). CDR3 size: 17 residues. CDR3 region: CSARDHRTRGVSYEQYF. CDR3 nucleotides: TGCAGTGCTAGAGACCATCGCACGAGAGGCGTGTCGTACGAGCAGTACTTC.

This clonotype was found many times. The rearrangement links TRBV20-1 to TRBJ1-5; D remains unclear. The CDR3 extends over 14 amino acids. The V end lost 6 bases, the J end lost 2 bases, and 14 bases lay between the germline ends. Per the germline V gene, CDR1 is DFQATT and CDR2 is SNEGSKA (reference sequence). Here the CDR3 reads CSASNTVGNQPQHF. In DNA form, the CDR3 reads TGCAGTGCCTCCAATACGGTTGGCAATCAGCCCCAGCATTTT.

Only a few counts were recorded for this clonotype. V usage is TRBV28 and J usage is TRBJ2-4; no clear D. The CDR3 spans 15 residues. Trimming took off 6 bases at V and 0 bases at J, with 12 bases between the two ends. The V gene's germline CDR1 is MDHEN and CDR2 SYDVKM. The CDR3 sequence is CASSPAALAKNIQYF. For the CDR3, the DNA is TGTGCCAGCAGCCCGGCGGCACTAGCCAAAAACATTCAGTACTTC.

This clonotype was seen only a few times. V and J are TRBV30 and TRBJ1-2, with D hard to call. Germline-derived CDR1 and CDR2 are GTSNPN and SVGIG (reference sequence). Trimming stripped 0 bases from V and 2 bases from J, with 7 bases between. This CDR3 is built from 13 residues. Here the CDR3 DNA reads TGTGCCTGGAGTGTTGCCAGGAACTATGGCTACACCTTC. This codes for CAWSVARNYGYTF. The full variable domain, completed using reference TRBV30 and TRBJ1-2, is SQTIHQWPATLVQPVGSPLSLECTVEGTSNPNLYWYRQAAGRGLQLLFYSVGIGQISSEVPQNLSASRPQDRQFILSSKKLLLSDSGFYLCAWSVARNYGYTFGSGTRLTVV.

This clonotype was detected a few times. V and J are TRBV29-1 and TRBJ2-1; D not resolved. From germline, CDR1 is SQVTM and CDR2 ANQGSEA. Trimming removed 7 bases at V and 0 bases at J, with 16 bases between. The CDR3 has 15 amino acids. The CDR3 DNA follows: TGCAGCGGGAAGGTTTATAAATACTCCTACAATGAGCAGTTCTTC. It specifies CSGKVYKYSYNEQFF.

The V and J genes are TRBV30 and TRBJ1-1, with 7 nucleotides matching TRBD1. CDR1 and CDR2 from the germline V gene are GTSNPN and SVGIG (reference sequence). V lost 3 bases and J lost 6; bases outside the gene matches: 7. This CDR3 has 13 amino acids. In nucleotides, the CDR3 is TGTGCCTGGAGCCTGACAGGGTACGCTGAAGCTTTCTTT. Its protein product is CAWSLTGYAEAFF.

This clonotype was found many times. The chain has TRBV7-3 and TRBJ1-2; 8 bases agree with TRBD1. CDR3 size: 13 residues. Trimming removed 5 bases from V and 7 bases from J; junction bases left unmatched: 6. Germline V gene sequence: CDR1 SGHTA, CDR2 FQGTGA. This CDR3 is CASSTGQGGGYTF. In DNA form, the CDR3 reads TGTGCCAGCAGCACCGGACAGGGCGGTGGCTACACCTTC.

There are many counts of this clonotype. The CDR3 is CASEFSFRMNTEAFF. The CDR3, as DNA: TGTGCCAGCGAGTTTAGCTTCCGGATGAACACTGAAGCTTTCTTT. The genes are TRBV28 and TRBJ1-1; D is ambiguous. The V end lost 8 bases, the J end lost 0 bases, and 16 bases lay between the germline ends. This CDR3 spans 15 amino acids. The V gene's germline CDR1 is MDHEN and CDR2 SYDVKM. The complete variable domain, with remaining parts taken from reference TRBV28 and TRBJ1-1, reads DVKVTQSSRYLVKRTGEKVFLECVQDMDHENMFWYRQDPGLGLRLIYFSYDVKMKEKGDIPEGYSVSREKKERFSLILESASTNQTSMYLCASEFSFRMNTEAFFGQGTRLTVV.

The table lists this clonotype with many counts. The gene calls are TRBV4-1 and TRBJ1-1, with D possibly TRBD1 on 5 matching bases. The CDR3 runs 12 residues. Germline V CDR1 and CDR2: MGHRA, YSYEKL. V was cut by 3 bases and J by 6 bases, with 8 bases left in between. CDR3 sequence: CASSHGAPEAFF. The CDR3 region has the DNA TGCGCCAGCAGCCATGGGGCCCCTGAAGCTTTCTTT.